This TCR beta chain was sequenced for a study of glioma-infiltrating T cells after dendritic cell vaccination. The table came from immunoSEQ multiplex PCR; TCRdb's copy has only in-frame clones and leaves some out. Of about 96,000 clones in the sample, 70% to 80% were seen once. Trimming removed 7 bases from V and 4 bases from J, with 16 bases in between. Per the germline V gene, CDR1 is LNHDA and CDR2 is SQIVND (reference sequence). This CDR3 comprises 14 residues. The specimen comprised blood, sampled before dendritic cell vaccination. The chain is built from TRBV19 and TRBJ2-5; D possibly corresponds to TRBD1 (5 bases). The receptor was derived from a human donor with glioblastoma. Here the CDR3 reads CASNAGQGPETQYF. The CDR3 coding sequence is TGTGCCAGTAACGCAGGGCAAGGCCCAGAGACCCAGTACTTC.